The 19 T cell receptor beta chains in this list originate from one sample, sequenced in a study of T cells in tuberculosis (dated by TCRdb to the late 2010s). Thawed, overnight-rested PBMC were stained with GMM-loaded CD1B tetramer, a Live/Dead dye and anti-CD3, then sorted on a FACS Aria II. CD1B tetramers were loaded with C32 glucose monomycolate purified from Rhodococcus equi. Libraries were constructed by the immunoSEQ multiplex PCR assay. TCRdb mirrors the immuneACCESS table, restricted to in-frame sequences. Some clones are absent from its copies; in checked studies, under half trace to an unresolved V gene, and the reason for the others is unknown. Within this sample are 88,000 or so clones, with just over 90% of them counted one time only. The ten largest clones add up to approximately 2% of the sample. Material: CD1b-GMM tetramer-negative cells sorted from PBMCs. In the paper's terms, the cell subset or site label means: T cells not binding CD1B-GMM tetramer, sorted from same donor. These receptor sequences come from an adult woman with latent tuberculosis.

CDR3 bases: TGTGCCAGCAGTCTAGCAGGGGACAGTATTAATGAAGCTTTCTTT. Protein: CASSLAGDSINEAFF. The chain recombines TRBV6-5 with TRBJ1-1, with 7 nucleotides matching TRBD1. Germline CDR1 and CDR2: MNHEY and SVGAGI. The V gene end was trimmed by 5 bases and the J gene end by 7 bases; junction bases not matched to a gene: 13. The CDR3 sequence is 15 residues long.

V gene TRBV21-1 combines with J gene TRBJ1-1; the table's D gene call, TRBD1, was not cross checked with the DNA. TRBV21-1 is a pseudogene locus. This CDR3 has 19 residues. The CDR3: CASSKEAGQGPPWDTEAFF. The DNA of the CDR3 is TGTGCCAGCAGCAAAGAAGCGGGACAGGGGCCTCCATGGGACACTGAAGCTTTCTTT.

The sample holds one count of this clone. The V and J genes are TRBV2 and TRBJ2-1; D perhaps matches TRBD2 (5 bases). Trimming took 0 bases from V and 7 from J, leaving 7 bases between them. CDR1 SNHLY and CDR2 FYNNEI come from the germline V gene. The length of the CDR3 is 13 residues. The CDR3 here is CASSEARGNEQFF. Here the CDR3 DNA reads TGTGCCAGCAGTGAAGCGCGAGGGAATGAGCAGTTCTTC.

The genes are TRBV6-5 and TRBJ2-3; 12 nucleotides align to TRBD2. The V gene end was trimmed by 7 bases and the J gene end by 5 bases; junction bases not matched to a gene: 7. The CDR3 is made up of 15 amino acids. Germline values: CDR1 MNHEY, CDR2 SVGAGI. CDR3 coding DNA: TGTGCCAGCAAACTAGCGGGGGGATCGGAAGATACGCAGTATTTT. Translated: CASKLAGGSEDTQYF.

The chain combines TRBV7-2 with TRBJ2-2; D is unclear. Germline CDR1 and CDR2: SGHTA and FQGNSA. This CDR3 spans 14 amino acids. V was shortened by 4 bases and J by 3 bases, with 9 bases between the two germline ends. The CDR3 loop reads CASSSPVYTGELFF. The DNA of the CDR3 is TGTGCCAGCAGCTCCCCGGTCTACACCGGGGAGCTGTTTTTT. Full variable domain (missing parts from reference TRBV7-2 and TRBJ2-2): GAGVSQSPSNKVTEKGKDVELRCDPISGHTALYWYRQSLGQGLEFLIYFQGNSAPDKSGLPSDRFSAERTGGSVSTLTIQRTQQEDSAVYLCASSSPVYTGELFFGEGSRLTVL.

This chain connects TRBV5-1 to TRBJ2-1, with 10 bases lining up with TRBD2. J lost 6 bases, V lost 1 base, and 7 bases had no gene match. The germline V gene encodes CDR1 SGHRS and CDR2 YFSETQ. The CDR3 contains 16 residues. The CDR3 here is CASSLRLAGVGNEQFF. The CDR3 coding sequence is TGCGCCAGCAGCTTGAGGCTAGCGGGGGTAGGCAATGAGCAGTTCTTC.

The gene calls are TRBV19 and TRBJ2-3; TRBD2 is a possible D gene (6 bases). The CDR3 has 12 residues. CDR1 and CDR2 (germline): LNHDA, SQIVND (reference sequence). V lost 2 bases, J lost 8 bases, and 8 bases lay in between. The CDR3 nucleotides read TGTGCCAGTAGTATAACGGAGGGTACGCAGTATTTT. This codes for CASSITEGTQYF. Full variable domain (remainder filled in from reference TRBV19 and TRBJ2-3): DGGITQSPKYLFRKEGQNVTLSCEQNLNHDAMYWYRQDPGQGLRLIYYSQIVNDFQKGDIAEGYSVSREKKESFPLTVTSAQKNPTAFYLCASSITEGTQYFGPGTRLTVL.

CDR3 DNA sequence: TGTGCCAGCAGTGACTTGTATGGCTACACCTTC. Translated, it gives CASSDLYGYTF. This chain links TRBV6-1 with TRBJ1-2; D gene ambiguous. Germline loops: CDR1 MNHNS, CDR2 SASEGT. This CDR3 spans 11 amino acids. V was cut by 3 bases and J by 5 bases, with 4 bases left in between.

The rearrangement joins TRBV7-6 to TRBJ1-2; no firm D call. V gave up 1 base and J gave up 0 bases, with 15 bases separating them. The CDR3 loop spans 17 amino acids. The germline V gene has CDR1 SGHVS and CDR2 FNYEAQ. As DNA, the CDR3 is TGTGCCAGCAGCTTAGGGGAGGGCAGAGGACCTAACTATGGCTACACCTTC. Encoded protein: CASSLGEGRGPNYGYTF.

The chain has TRBV9 and TRBJ2-3, with TRBD2 identical over 8 bases. The CDR3 runs to 13 residues. Germline CDR1 SGDLS, CDR2 YYNGEE. Germline trimming cut 2 bases from V and 4 bases from J; bases unmatched to any gene: 0. The CDR3 DNA follows: TGTGCCAGCAGCGTGGGACTAGCAGATACGCAGTATTTT. Translating gives CASSVGLADTQYF.

The V call is TRBV27, the J call TRBJ2-7; 8 bases map to TRBD1. Trimming cost V 6 bases and J 5 bases; bases outside gene matches: 9. Germline CDR1 and CDR2: MNHEY and SMNVEV (reference sequence). The CDR3 consists of 14 residues. As DNA, the CDR3 is TGTGCCAGCAGGACAACAGGGGGGATCAACGAGCAGTACTTC. Translating gives CASRTTGGINEQYF.

V and J are TRBV5-4 and TRBJ1-5; TRBD1 agrees at 10 bases. Germline CDR1 reads SGHNT; CDR2 reads YYREEE (reference sequence). V shed 4 bases, J shed 3 bases, and the junction held 4 bases outside the gene matches. The CDR3 is 15 amino acids. For the CDR3, the DNA is TGTGCCAGCAGCCCGGGACAGGGGAACAATCAGCCCCAGCATTTT. Protein: CASSPGQGNNQPQHF.

This rearrangement joins TRBV7-2 to TRBJ1-2, with 7 bases matching TRBD1. Germline V gene data show CDR1 as SGHTA and CDR2 as FQGNSA. The trim removed 2 bases at V and 3 bases at J, leaving 3 bases unmatched. There are 14 residues in the CDR3. The chain's CDR3 is CASSLRQGYYGYTF. The CDR3 region has the DNA TGTGCCAGCAGCTTAAGACAGGGTTACTATGGCTACACCTTC.

The chain combines TRBV10-3 with TRBJ1-1; TRBD1 agrees at 8 bases. V gave up 6 bases and J gave up 1 base; unmatched junction bases: 1. Germline V CDR1 and CDR2: ENHRY, SYGVKD. The CDR3 covers 13 residues. The CDR3 DNA reads as TGTGCCATCAGGGGGACAGGGAACACTGAAGCTTTCTTT. It encodes CAIRGTGNTEAFF.

The J gene is TRBJ2-3, the V gene TRBV5-1; TRBD2 matches at 7 bases. Germline CDR1 and CDR2: SGHRS and YFSETQ. The CDR3 totals 14 residues. Germline trimming cut 5 bases from V and 0 bases from J; bases unmatched to any gene: 3. This CDR3 reads CASRRGGSTDTQYF. The CDR3 DNA sequence: TGCGCCAGCAGACGGGGAGGGAGCACAGATACGCAGTATTTT.

CDR3 sequence reads: CASAEPGLAGIGEQFF. CDR3 coding DNA: TGTGCCAGCGCAGAGCCGGGACTAGCGGGGATCGGTGAGCAGTTCTTC. V gene TRBV7-8 combines with J gene TRBJ2-1; 13 bases map to TRBD2. CDR1 SGHVS and CDR2 FQNEAQ come from the germline V gene. V lost 8 bases to trimming and J lost 9 bases; unmatched junction nucleotides: 13. The CDR3 is 16 residues long.

The chain uses TRBV6-5 and TRBJ2-1, with no clear D. Germline V CDR1 and CDR2: MNHEY, SVGAGI. V lost 4 bases and J 0 bases, leaving 7 bases between the germline ends. The CDR3 runs to 14 residues. CDR3: CASSWSVSYNEQFF. CDR3 DNA: TGTGCCAGCAGTTGGTCGGTCTCCTACAATGAGCAGTTCTTC.

Only a few counts were recorded for this clone. This rearrangement joins TRBV10-2 to TRBJ2-7; TRBD1 matches 7 bases. CDR1 is WSHSY and CDR2 is SAAADI in the germline V gene. The CDR3 loop spans 16 amino acids. The junction had 7 bases not matched to a gene; V was cut back by 1 base and J by 1 base. In DNA form, the CDR3 reads TGCGCCAGCAGTGAGTGGCACAGGGGCCCTTCCTACGAGCAGTACGTC. Translated, it gives CASSEWHRGPSYEQYV.

The genes are TRBV27 and TRBJ2-7; TRBD1 aligns across 7 bases. CDR1 is MNHEY and CDR2 is SMNVEV in the germline V gene (reference sequence). The V and J ends lost 6 bases and 2 bases, in that order; junction bases with no gene match: 10. The CDR3 has 15 amino acids. Here the CDR3 DNA reads TGTGCCAGCAGACAACTCCGGACAGGAACCTACGAGCAGTACGTC. Protein sequence: CASRQLRTGTYEQYV.